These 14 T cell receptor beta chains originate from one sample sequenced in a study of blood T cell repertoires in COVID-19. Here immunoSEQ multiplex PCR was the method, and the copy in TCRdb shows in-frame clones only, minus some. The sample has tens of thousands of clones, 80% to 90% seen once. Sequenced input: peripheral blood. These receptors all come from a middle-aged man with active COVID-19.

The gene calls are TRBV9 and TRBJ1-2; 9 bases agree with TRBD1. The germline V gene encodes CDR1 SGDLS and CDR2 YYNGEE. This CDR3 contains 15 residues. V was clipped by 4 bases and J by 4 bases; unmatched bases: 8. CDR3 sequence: CASSPRTGESYGYTF. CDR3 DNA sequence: TGTGCCAGCAGCCCCCGGACAGGGGAGTCCTATGGCTACACCTTC.

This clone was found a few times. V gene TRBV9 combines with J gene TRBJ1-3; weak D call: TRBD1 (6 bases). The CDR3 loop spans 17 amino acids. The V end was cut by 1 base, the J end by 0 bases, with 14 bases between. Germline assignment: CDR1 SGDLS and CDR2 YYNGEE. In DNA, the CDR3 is TGTGCCAGCAGCGTACGGGACACCCGGTCCTCTGGAAACACCATATATTTT. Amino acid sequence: CASSVRDTRSSGNTIYF.

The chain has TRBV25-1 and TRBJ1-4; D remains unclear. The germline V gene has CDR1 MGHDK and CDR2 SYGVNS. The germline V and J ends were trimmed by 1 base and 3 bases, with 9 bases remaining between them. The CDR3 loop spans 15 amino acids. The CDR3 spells CASSEWAASNEKLFF. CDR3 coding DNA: TGTGCCAGCAGTGAATGGGCAGCCTCTAATGAAAAACTGTTTTTT.

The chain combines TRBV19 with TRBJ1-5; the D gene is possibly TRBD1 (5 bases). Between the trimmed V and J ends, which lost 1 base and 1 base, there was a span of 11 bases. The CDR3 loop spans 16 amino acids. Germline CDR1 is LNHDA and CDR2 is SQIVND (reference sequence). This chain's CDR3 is CASSIAGPGSNQPQHF. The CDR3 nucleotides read TGTGCCAGTAGTATAGCCGGCCCAGGGAGCAATCAGCCCCAGCATTTT. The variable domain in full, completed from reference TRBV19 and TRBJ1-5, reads DGGITQSPKYLFRKEGQNVTLSCEQNLNHDAMYWYRQDPGQGLRLIYYSQIVNDFQKGDIAEGYSVSREKKESFPLTVTSAQKNPTAFYLCASSIAGPGSNQPQHFGDGTRLSIL.

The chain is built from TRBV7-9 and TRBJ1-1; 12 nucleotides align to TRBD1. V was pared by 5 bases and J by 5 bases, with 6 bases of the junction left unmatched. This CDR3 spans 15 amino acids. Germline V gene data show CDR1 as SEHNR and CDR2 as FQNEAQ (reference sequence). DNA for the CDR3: TGTGCCAGCAGCAGGGACAGGGGGCGTTGGACTGAAGCTTTCTTT. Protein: CASSRDRGRWTEAFF.

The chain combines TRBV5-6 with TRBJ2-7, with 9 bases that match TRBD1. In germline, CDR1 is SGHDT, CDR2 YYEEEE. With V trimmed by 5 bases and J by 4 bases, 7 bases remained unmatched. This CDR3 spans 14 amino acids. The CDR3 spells CASRPGTGHYEQYF. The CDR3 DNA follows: TGTGCCAGCAGACCCGGGACAGGGCATTACGAGCAGTACTTC.

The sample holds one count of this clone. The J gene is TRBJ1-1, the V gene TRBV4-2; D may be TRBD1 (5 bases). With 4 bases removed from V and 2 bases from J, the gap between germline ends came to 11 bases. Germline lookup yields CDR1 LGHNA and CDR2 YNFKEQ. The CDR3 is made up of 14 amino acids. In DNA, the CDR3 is TGTGCCAGCAGCCCCCGACAGCTAAACACTGAAGCTTTCTTT. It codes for CASSPRQLNTEAFF.

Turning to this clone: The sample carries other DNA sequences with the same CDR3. Written as DNA, the CDR3 is TGTGCCAGCAGCGTAGTCGGGTCCACCGGGGAGCTGTTTTTT. This translates into CASSVVGSTGELFF. This chain uses TRBV9 with TRBJ2-2; D is ambiguous. This CDR3 spans 14 amino acids. V was cut by 0 bases and J by 4 bases, with 7 bases left in between. In germline, CDR1 is SGDLS, CDR2 YYNGEE.

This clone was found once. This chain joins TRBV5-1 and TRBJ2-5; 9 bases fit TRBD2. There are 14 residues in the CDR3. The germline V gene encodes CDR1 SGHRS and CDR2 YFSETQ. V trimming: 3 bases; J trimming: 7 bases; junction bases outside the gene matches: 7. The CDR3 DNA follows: TGCGCCAGCAGCTCCTCTAGCGGGGAGGGGACCCAGTACTTC. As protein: CASSSSSGEGTQYF. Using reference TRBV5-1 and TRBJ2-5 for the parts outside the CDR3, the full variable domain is KAGVTQTPRYLIKTRGQQVTLSCSPISGHRSVSWYQQTPGQGLQFLFEYFSETQRNKGNFPGRFSGRQFSNSRSEMNVSTLELGDSALYLCASSSSSGEGTQYFGPGTRLLVL.

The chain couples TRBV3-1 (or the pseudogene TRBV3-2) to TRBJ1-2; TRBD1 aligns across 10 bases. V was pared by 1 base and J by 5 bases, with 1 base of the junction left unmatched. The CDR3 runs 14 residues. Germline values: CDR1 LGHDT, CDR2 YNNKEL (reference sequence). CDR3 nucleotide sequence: TGTGCCAGCAGCCAAGGGGACAGGGGTTATGGCTACACCTTC. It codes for CASSQGDRGYGYTF.

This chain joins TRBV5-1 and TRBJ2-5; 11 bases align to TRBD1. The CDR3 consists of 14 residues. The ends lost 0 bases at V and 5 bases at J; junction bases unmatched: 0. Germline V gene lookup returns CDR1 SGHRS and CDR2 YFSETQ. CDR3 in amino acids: CASSLGDRGETQYF. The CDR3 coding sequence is TGCGCCAGCAGCTTGGGGGACAGGGGGGAGACCCAGTACTTC.

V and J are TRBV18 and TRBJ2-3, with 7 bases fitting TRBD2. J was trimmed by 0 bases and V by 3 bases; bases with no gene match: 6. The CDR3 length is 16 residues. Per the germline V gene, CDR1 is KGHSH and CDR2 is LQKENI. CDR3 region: CASSPSGRGSTDTQYF. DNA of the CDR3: TGTGCCAGCTCACCTTCGGGGCGGGGGAGCACAGATACGCAGTATTTT.

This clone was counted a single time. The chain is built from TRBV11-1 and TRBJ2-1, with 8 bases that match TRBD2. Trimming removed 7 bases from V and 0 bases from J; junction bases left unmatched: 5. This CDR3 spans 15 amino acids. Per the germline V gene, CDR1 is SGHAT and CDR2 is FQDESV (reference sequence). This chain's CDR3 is CASTETSGSYNEQFF. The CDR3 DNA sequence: TGTGCCAGCACCGAAACTAGCGGCTCCTACAATGAGCAGTTCTTC. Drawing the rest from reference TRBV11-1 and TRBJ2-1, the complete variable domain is EAEVAQSPRYKITEKSQAVAFWCDPISGHATLYWYRQILGQGPELLVQFQDESVVDDSQLPKDRFSAERLKGVDSTLKIQPAELGDSAMYLCASTETSGSYNEQFFGPGTRLTVL.

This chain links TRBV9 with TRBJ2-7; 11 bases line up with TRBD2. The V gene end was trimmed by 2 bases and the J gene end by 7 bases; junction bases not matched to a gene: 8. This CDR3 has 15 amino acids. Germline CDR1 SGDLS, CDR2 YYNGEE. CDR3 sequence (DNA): TGTGCCAGCAGCGTGACAACTAGCGGGAGAAAAGAGCAGTACTTC. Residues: CASSVTTSGRKEQYF.